This TCR beta chain was profiled in a study of T cell responses to AZD1222 COVID-19 vaccine. Overall study findings and caveats: Elevations in Spike-specific TCR breadth and depth followed administration of two AZD1222 doses. The repertoires were collected only after the peak T cell response. Baseline serology detected seropositivity in only six AZD1222 recipients. The donor group comprised mostly white British people and more females; the analysis possibly underestimated clonal diversity.

CDR3 length: 11 residues. Trimming pared 5 bases from V and 4 bases from J, leaving 2 bases between. Germline V gene lookup returns CDR1 SGHVS and CDR2 FQNEAQ. This clone was seen a single time. Its specificity is not known. Repertoires were generated with immunoSEQ multiplex PCR, while TCRdb's copy carries only in-frame clones and drops some. This sample has 100,000 to 120,000 clones, with more than 75% found just once. The sequenced sample was peripheral blood, obtained on day 0 of AZD1222 vaccination. This clonotype originated in an adult in good health. V and J are TRBV7-8 and TRBJ2-2; D not resolved. The CDR3 region is CASSTTGELFF. The CDR3 nucleotides read TGTGCCAGCAGCACCACCGGGGAGCTGTTTTTT.